The 22 T cell receptor beta chains in this list originate from one sample, sequenced in a study of blood T cell repertoires in COVID-19. The table came from immunoSEQ multiplex PCR; TCRdb's copy has only in-frame clones and leaves some out. Among about 87,000 clones listed, 83% were seen once. The material sequenced was peripheral blood. The receptors were gathered from a woman in her fifties or sixties with acute or convalescent COVID-19.

This clone was counted a single time. The chain combines TRBV6-6 with TRBJ2-1; 9 bases line up with TRBD2. The CDR3 loop spans 16 amino acids. Germline V gene lookup returns CDR1 MNHNY and CDR2 SVGAGI (reference sequence). The V and J ends lost 2 bases and 2 bases, in that order; junction bases with no gene match: 4. The CDR3 region is CASSYRREGPYNEQFF. In DNA, the CDR3 is TGTGCCAGCAGTTACCGGCGGGAGGGACCCTACAATGAGCAGTTCTTC.

The chain carries TRBV4-3 and TRBJ2-7, with D perhaps matching TRBD1 (5 bases). Germline V lookup: CDR1 LGHNA, CDR2 YSLEER. The CDR3 extends over 14 amino acids. Trimming shortened V by 8 bases and J by 4 bases, and 18 bases separated the two germline ends. CDR3 DNA: TGCGCCAGCTCTTCTAGAGAGACAGATTACGAGCAGTACTTC. This gives the protein CASSSRETDYEQYF.

The rearrangement links TRBV6-4 to TRBJ1-1, with D maybe TRBD1 (6 bases). The CDR3 consists of 13 residues. Deletions cut 6 bases from V and 6 bases from J, with 14 bases between. Germline CDR1 and CDR2: MRHNA and SNTAGT. The CDR3 DNA sequence: TGTGCCAGCAGACAACAGGGTAGTCCTGAAGCTTTCTTT. It yields the protein CASRQQGSPEAFF.

The gene calls are TRBV6-5 and TRBJ1-3; TRBD1 might be the D (6 bases). Trimming shortened V by 6 bases and J by 0 bases, and 12 bases separated the two germline ends. The CDR3 loop spans 15 amino acids. Germline assignment: CDR1 MNHEY and CDR2 SVGAGI. The CDR3 DNA follows: TGTGCCAGCAGAACAACAGGGTCCTCTGGAAACACCATATATTTT. It yields the protein CASRTTGSSGNTIYF.

This clone has just a few counts. V usage is TRBV7-2 and J usage is TRBJ1-4; D uncertain. The V gene's germline CDR1 is SGHTA and CDR2 FQGNSA. Trimming took 3 bases from V and 5 from J, leaving 7 bases between them. The CDR3 length is 13 residues. As DNA, the CDR3 is TGTGCCAGCAGCTTCAACAGAAATGAAAAACTGTTTTTT. Translating gives CASSFNRNEKLFF.

The V gene is TRBV5-1, the J gene TRBJ2-2, with D hard to call. The V and J ends lost 4 bases and 6 bases respectively, with 4 bases between them. This CDR3 region has 11 residues. CDR1 SGHRS and CDR2 YFSETQ come from the germline V gene. The CDR3 here is CASSEAGELFF. The CDR3 DNA reads TGCGCCAGCAGCGAGGCCGGGGAGCTGTTTTTT.

The chain has TRBV10-3 and TRBJ2-3; a possible D gene is TRBD1 (5 bases). The CDR3 runs 15 residues. Per germline, CDR1 ENHRY and CDR2 SYGVKD. V lost 0 bases, J lost 2 bases, and 9 bases lay in between. The CDR3 DNA reads TGTGCCATCAGTGAGTCAGGGGTTAACACAGATACGCAGTATTTT. Translating it yields CAISESGVNTDTQYF.

The CDR3 region is CAISRRGTLLTPNEQFF. The CDR3, as DNA: TGTGCCATCAGCCGGCGCGGGACCCTGCTTACTCCCAATGAGCAGTTCTTC. The chain links TRBV10-3 to TRBJ2-1, with a weak D call TRBD2 (6 bases). The CDR3 extends over 17 amino acids. Trimming took off 6 bases at V and 6 bases at J, with 24 bases between the two ends. Germline V CDR1 and CDR2: ENHRY, SYGVKD.

The V and J genes are TRBV19 and TRBJ1-2, with D perhaps matching TRBD1 (5 bases). Germline CDR1 reads LNHDA; CDR2 reads SQIVND (reference sequence). V lost 5 bases and J 3 bases, leaving 19 bases between the germline ends. The CDR3 covers 16 residues. The CDR3 reads CASSPIRGGRDYGYTF. Here the CDR3 DNA reads TGTGCCAGTAGTCCGATTCGGGGGGGTCGGGACTATGGCTACACCTTC.

This clone appeared a single time. The chain combines TRBV9 with TRBJ2-1; 10 bases line up with TRBD2. Germline V gene data show CDR1 as SGDLS and CDR2 as YYNGEE. V was pared by 1 base and J by 0 bases, with 7 bases of the junction left unmatched. The CDR3 loop spans 18 amino acids. As DNA, the CDR3 is TGTGCCAGCAGCGTACTAGCGGGGGTCCCGAGCTCCTACAATGAGCAGTTCTTC. Translating gives CASSVLAGVPSSYNEQFF.

This clone showed up just a few times. Different DNA sequences within this sample yield the same CDR3. The chain joins TRBV28 to TRBJ1-2; D perhaps matches TRBD1 (6 bases). The length of the CDR3 is 13 residues. V was cut by 6 bases and J by 4 bases, with 12 bases left in between. CDR1 and CDR2 (germline): MDHEN, SYDVKM. The CDR3: CASSPTGTYGYTF. The CDR3 DNA is TGTGCCAGCAGCCCAACAGGGACCTATGGCTACACCTTC.

The sample holds one count of this clone. This chain joins TRBV5-1 and TRBJ2-7; 9 nucleotides agree with TRBD1. J lost 6 bases, V lost 0 bases, and 10 bases had no gene match. This CDR3 is 16 amino acids long. CDR1 is SGHRS, CDR2 YFSETQ, per germline. For the CDR3, the DNA is TGCGCCAGCAGCTTGGCACAAAGAACAGGGGGCGGCGAGCAGTACTTC. Its protein product is CASSLAQRTGGGEQYF.

The J gene is TRBJ2-1, the V gene TRBV5-4, with 9 bases that match TRBD1. The CDR3 runs to 16 residues. CDR1 and CDR2 (germline): SGHNT, YYREEE (reference sequence). J was trimmed by 3 bases and V by 3 bases; bases with no gene match: 7. The CDR3 DNA sequence: TGTGCCAGCAGCTCGCGGACAGGGGTATACTACAATGAGCAGTTCTTC. As protein: CASSSRTGVYYNEQFF.

The chain recombines TRBV5-1 with TRBJ1-6, with D maybe TRBD1 (5 bases). This CDR3 comprises 14 residues. Trimming cost V 1 base and J 8 bases, with 10 bases left between them. Per germline, CDR1 SGHRS and CDR2 YFSETQ. The DNA of the CDR3 is TGCGCCAGCAGCTTGACAGACAGAGATTCACCCCTCCACTTT. It encodes CASSLTDRDSPLHF.

Only one count was recorded for this clone. The rearrangement joins TRBV7-9 to TRBJ2-7; 8 positions match TRBD1. V was pared by 5 bases and J by 0 bases, with 9 bases of the junction left unmatched. The CDR3 extends over 16 amino acids. Germline CDR1 reads SEHNR; CDR2 reads FQNEAQ (reference sequence). CDR3 in amino acids: CASSEWTGMTSYEQYF. DNA for the CDR3: TGTGCCAGCAGCGAATGGACAGGGATGACCTCCTACGAGCAGTACTTC.

This chain links TRBV10-1 with TRBJ2-1; perhaps TRBD2 as D (7 bases). This CDR3 spans 15 amino acids. V was cut by 2 bases and J by 8 bases, with 16 bases left in between. Per germline, CDR1 WNHNN and CDR2 SYGVQD (reference sequence). CDR3 nucleotide sequence: TGCGCCAGCAGTGAGAGGGGGGGGGCCGTTGATGAGCAGTTCTTC. Protein: CASSERGGAVDEQFF.

J is TRBJ2-7 and V is TRBV7-2; maybe TRBD2 (6 bases). V dropped 5 bases and J dropped 2 bases, with 16 bases sitting between them. Germline V gives CDR1 SGHTA, CDR2 FQGNSA. The CDR3 has 15 residues. CDR3 in DNA: TGTGCCAGCAGCCCGACCCTAGCGACCGCCTACGAGCAGTACTTC. This gives the protein CASSPTLATAYEQYF.

The CDR3 DNA follows: TGTGCCACCAGTGAGGGGACGTCGCGGGGTAGCGAAAAACTGTTTTTT. Amino acids: CATSEGTSRGSEKLFF. This rearrangement joins TRBV24-1 to TRBJ1-4; possibly TRBD1 for D (5 bases). Germline V lookup: CDR1 KGHDR, CDR2 SFDVKD. V shed 4 bases and J shed 8 bases, with 19 bases lying between them. The CDR3 has 16 residues.

This rearrangement joins TRBV5-1 to TRBJ1-4; D is uncertain. With 0 bases removed from V and 1 base from J, the gap between germline ends came to 10 bases. Germline-derived CDR1 and CDR2 are SGHRS and YFSETQ. The CDR3 extends over 16 amino acids. The CDR3 here is CASSLEAVGTNEKLFF. The CDR3 DNA is TGCGCCAGCAGCTTGGAAGCGGTGGGAACTAATGAAAAACTGTTTTTT.

CDR3 bases: TGTGCCAGCAGCTTAGGCGCGATCTATGGCTACACCTTC. Translating gives CASSLGAIYGYTF. The chain uses TRBV7-9 and TRBJ1-2, with D uncertain. V dropped 1 base and J dropped 4 bases, with 7 bases sitting between them. Germline V lookup: CDR1 SEHNR, CDR2 FQNEAQ (reference sequence). The CDR3 contains 13 residues.

The chain couples TRBV19 to TRBJ1-1; 8 bases match TRBD1. This CDR3 contains 14 residues. Trimming cost V 5 bases and J 4 bases; bases outside gene matches: 6. Germline CDR1 is LNHDA and CDR2 is SQIVND (reference sequence). The CDR3 reads CASSSRGLGTEAFF. The CDR3 DNA reads TGTGCCAGTAGTTCCAGGGGGCTGGGCACTGAAGCTTTCTTT.

This clone was found once. The J gene is TRBJ2-7, the V gene TRBV4-2, with 7 bases fitting TRBD1. V gave up 0 bases and J gave up 3 bases; unmatched junction bases: 8. CDR1 and CDR2 (germline): LGHNA, YNFKEQ. The CDR3 runs 16 residues. Written as DNA, the CDR3 is TGTGCCAGCAGCCAAGATCAAGGGGGCAGTTACTACGAGCAGTACTTC. Translation: CASSQDQGGSYYEQYF.